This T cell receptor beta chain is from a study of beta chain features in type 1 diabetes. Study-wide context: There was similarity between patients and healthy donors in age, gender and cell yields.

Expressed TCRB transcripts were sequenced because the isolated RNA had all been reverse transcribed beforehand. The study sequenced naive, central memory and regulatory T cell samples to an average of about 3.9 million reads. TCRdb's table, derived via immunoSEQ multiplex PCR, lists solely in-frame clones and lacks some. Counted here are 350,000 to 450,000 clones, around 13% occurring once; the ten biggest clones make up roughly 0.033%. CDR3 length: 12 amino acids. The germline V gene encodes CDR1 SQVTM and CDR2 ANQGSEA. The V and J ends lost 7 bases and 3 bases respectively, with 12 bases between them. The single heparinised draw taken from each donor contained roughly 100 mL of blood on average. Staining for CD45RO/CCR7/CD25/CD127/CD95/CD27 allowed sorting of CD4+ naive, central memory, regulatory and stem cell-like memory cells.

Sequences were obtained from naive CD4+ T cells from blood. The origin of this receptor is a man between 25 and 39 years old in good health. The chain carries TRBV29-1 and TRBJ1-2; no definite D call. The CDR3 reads CSASSEYYGYTF. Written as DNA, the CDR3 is TGCAGCGCCTCCAGTGAATACTATGGCTACACCTTC.